These T cell receptor beta chains were read from a single sample in a study of CD4 T cells in relation to SARS-CoV-2 and coronaviruses. Their recognized antigens are unknown. Some clones are missing from TCRdb's copy, which holds only in-frame ones; the method was immunoSEQ multiplex PCR. The table shows about 21,000 clones, with more than 70% occurring only once. Specimen: CD4+ T cells from PBMCs, cultured in vitro. The origin of the receptors is a human donor in good health. Both conserved end residues are part of each CDR3. The D gene is left open where the match is weak. Where a row states a size, it is once, few, many or the class of an expanded clone; other rows omit it.

D	V	size	J	CDR3
NA	TRBV27	once	TRBJ1-4	CASSLGPGAANEKLFF
TRBD2	TRBV5-8	NA	TRBJ2-3	CASSRGLAGGPLDTQYF
NA	TRBV2	few	TRBJ2-1	CASSETGRTGVQFF
NA	TRBV3-1/TRBV3-2	once	TRBJ2-1	CASSQNLVGSSYNEQFF
NA	TRBV11-3	NA	TRBJ1-1	CASSLQGSNTEAFF
TRBD1	TRBV14	NA	TRBJ2-3	CASSLDRVADTQYF
TRBD2	TRBV28	NA	TRBJ2-1	CASSRPGLANNEQFF
TRBD1	TRBV27	once	TRBJ1-2	CASRYKRQGNYGYTF
NA	TRBV6-5	NA	TRBJ1-2	CASSYYASNYGYTF
NA	TRBV6-5	NA	TRBJ1-6	CASSRSNSPLHF
NA	TRBV9	NA	TRBJ2-1	CASSVAENSYNEQFF
TRBD1	TRBV4-1	NA	TRBJ2-3	CASSQGQGGTDTQYF
NA	TRBV6-5	once	TRBJ1-1	CASSYLRGTEAFF
NA	TRBV6-5	NA	TRBJ2-1	CASSYSSGTHNEQFF
NA	TRBV5-6	NA	TRBJ1-2	CASSLREAYGYTF
NA	TRBV19	NA	TRBJ2-5	CASSLKQGPETQYF
NA	TRBV11-2	NA	TRBJ2-5	CASSSISQETQYF
NA	TRBV19	NA	TRBJ1-1	CASSIAEGRLGTEAFF
NA	TRBV30	NA	TRBJ1-2	CAWSVLFGLTYTF
NA	TRBV20-1	NA	TRBJ2-5	CSAGETQYF
TRBD1	TRBV2	NA	TRBJ2-4	CASKGQRIAKNIQYF
NA	TRBV19	few	TRBJ1-5	CASSFREKSNQPQHF
NA	TRBV7-3	NA	TRBJ1-5	CASSSHQGQPQHF
TRBD1	TRBV6-5	NA	TRBJ1-2	CASRPGTGTYGYTF
NA	TRBV5-4	NA	TRBJ1-1	CASSLSSQNTEAFF
TRBD1	TRBV5-1	NA	TRBJ2-7	CASSLGGQNSYEQYF
TRBD2	TRBV4-1	NA	TRBJ2-1	CASSQRRMPSGRAHNEQFF
TRBD1	TRBV11-1	NA	TRBJ1-2	CASSRSRDRGIGYTF
TRBD2	TRBV7-3	NA	TRBJ2-1	CASSNLSGLAATEQFF
NA	TRBV5-6	NA	TRBJ2-2	CASSLGPNTGELFF
TRBD2	TRBV7-3	NA	TRBJ2-7	CASSPRTSGAIYEQYF
NA	TRBV28	NA	TRBJ2-7	CASGVMGGRTDEQYF
TRBD1	TRBV24-1	few	TRBJ1-5	CATSGAGGAGNQPQHF
NA	TRBV6-5	NA	TRBJ2-3	CASSRRGASTDTQYF
NA	TRBV30	few	TRBJ2-4	CAWSVLAGTNIQYF
TRBD1	TRBV18	NA	TRBJ1-2	CASSPDRGGSGYTF
NA	TRBV28	NA	TRBJ1-5	CASRIGVSNQPQHF
TRBD1	TRBV29-1	few	TRBJ1-5	CSVAGTGVNQPQHF
NA	TRBV5-6	NA	TRBJ2-1	CASSYTDYEQFF
TRBD2	TRBV6-2/TRBV6-3	few	TRBJ2-7	CASSGGSGYEQYF
NA	TRBV5-1	NA	TRBJ1-1	CASSLGQRNTEAFF
TRBD1	TRBV6-6	NA	TRBJ2-7	CASSYRGHEQYF